The rows below give T cell receptor beta chains drawn from one sample of a study of T cells after yellow fever vaccination. MiXCR, applied by TCRdb to the 5' RACE reads, yields one record per CDR3 protein. Counted here are about 160,000 distinct CDR3 sequences, less than 9% occurring once; the ten biggest clones make up more than 2%. This material consisted of CD4+ T cells sorted from PBMCs, taken about 5 days after the first yellow fever vaccination. These receptor sequences come from a man between 18 and 29 years old who received the YFV17D yellow fever vaccine. CDR3s include the opening cysteine and the closing phenylalanine or tryptophan. D genes are given only for firm matches. Not all rows give a size; the values are once, few, many and, for expanded clones, a class.

V gene	clone size	J gene	D gene	CDR3 DNA	CDR3 protein
TRBV19	.	TRBJ2-7	.	TGTGCCAGTACCAACTCCTACGAGCAGTACTTC	CASTNSYEQYF
TRBV18	.	TRBJ1-5	.	TGTGCCAGCTCACCCGAGCAGGGCAATCAGCCCCAGCATTTT	CASSPEQGNQPQHF
TRBV6-1	many	TRBJ2-1	TRBD1	TGTGCCAGCAGCCTGACAGGGTTTGCCTCCTACAATGAGCAGTTCTTC	CASSLTGFASYNEQFF
TRBV3-1	many	TRBJ1-5	.	TGTGCCAGCAGCACCGGGACAAATAGCAATCAGCCCCAGCATTTT	CASSTGTNSNQPQHF
TRBV7-2	few	TRBJ2-1	TRBD2	TGTGCCAGCAGCGACGGGGGGGGGAATGAGCAGTTCTTC	CASSDGGGNEQFF
TRBV5-1	many	TRBJ2-7	TRBD1	TGCGCCAGCAAACGGGACAGGGTAAGGGGCGAGCAGTACTTC	CASKRDRVRGEQYF
TRBV10-3	many	TRBJ2-3	TRBD2	TGTGCCATCAGTGAGACTCTGGGACTAGCGGGCACAGATACGCAGTATTTT	CAISETLGLAGTDTQYF
TRBV6-2/TRBV6-3	many	TRBJ1-1	.	TGTGCCAGCAGTTATAGTAGAGGTTGGACTGAAGCTTTCTTT	CASSYSRGWTEAFF
TRBV27	many	TRBJ2-1	TRBD2	TGTGCCAGCAGTTTATCGTTCCAGCGGGGGAGTGAGCAGTTCTTC	CASSLSFQRGSEQFF
TRBV5-1	.	TRBJ2-1	.	TGCGCCAGCAGCTTGGGTTACTCCCCGGCCCATGAGCAGTTCTTC	CASSLGYSPAHEQFF
TRBV29-1	few	TRBJ1-1	TRBD1	TGCAGCGCCGGGAGGGACAGAGGGGCTGAAGCTTTCTTT	CSAGRDRGAEAFF
TRBV24-1	many	TRBJ2-5	.	TGTGCCACCAGTGAGTGGGAGACCCAGTACTTC	CATSEWETQYF
TRBV5-4	.	TRBJ1-1	.	TGTGCCAGCAGCTCCGCAAGGGCTGAAGCTTTCTTT	CASSSARAEAFF
TRBV6-2/TRBV6-3	.	TRBJ1-2	TRBD1	TGTGCCAGCAGTGCACCCGGGACAGGGTTTGGCTACACCTTC	CASSAPGTGFGYTF
TRBV5-5	many	TRBJ2-2	TRBD1	TGTGCCAGCAGCTTGGGTTCTGGGACAGGGAACACCGGGGAGCTGTTTTTT	CASSLGSGTGNTGELFF
TRBV6-1	many	TRBJ1-2	.	TGTGCCAGCTCAAAACCAACTACGGGCTATGGCTACACCTTC	CASSKPTTGYGYTF
TRBV6-2/TRBV6-3	.	TRBJ1-1	TRBD1	TGTGCCAGCAGTCCTTTTCGGGTCCGGACAGGGAACACTGAAGCTTTCTTT	CASSPFRVRTGNTEAFF
TRBV27	.	TRBJ1-6	.	TGTGCCAGCAGTTGGGGCGGTAATTCACCCCTCCACTTT	CASSWGGNSPLHF
TRBV4-2	many	TRBJ2-3	.	TGTGCCAGCAGCCAAGGGGGCTGGACAGATACGCAGTATTTT	CASSQGGWTDTQYF
TRBV5-1	.	TRBJ1-2	.	TGCGCCAGCAGCCGATTAGGACCGTCCTTTGATGGCTACACCTTC	CASSRLGPSFDGYTF
TRBV19	.	TRBJ2-1	TRBD2	TGTGCCAGTAGTATAGATCGGACTAGCGGGGTCTACAATGAGCAGTTCTTC	CASSIDRTSGVYNEQFF
TRBV4-1	many	TRBJ1-2	.	TGCGCCAGCAGCCAAGATCATCAGGGTATATCTGGCTACACCTTC	CASSQDHQGISGYTF
TRBV2	.	TRBJ1-5	.	TGTGCCAGCAGCCCAACTGTCCCTCAGCCCCGGCATTTT	CASSPTVPQPRHF
TRBV5-4	many	TRBJ2-5	TRBD2	TGTGCCAGCAGCTTGCGGGGGGTTCAGGAGACCCAGTACTTC	CASSLRGVQETQYF
TRBV12-3/TRBV12-4	many	TRBJ2-7	.	TGTGCCAGTATGACGTTAACGCTAGGAGGCTACGAGCAGTACTTC	CASMTLTLGGYEQYF
TRBV5-1	few	TRBJ1-4	.	TGCGCCAGCAGCCCCGGACAGCCTGCAACTAATGAAAAACTGTTTTTT	CASSPGQPATNEKLFF
TRBV24-1	many	TRBJ2-5	.	TGTGCCACCAGTCCACCGGGGTACCAAGAGACCCAGTACTTC	CATSPPGYQETQYF
TRBV19	.	TRBJ1-3	.	TGTGCCAGTAAATCGAGAAACACCATATATTTT	CASKSRNTIYF
TRBV11-2	many	TRBJ2-4	.	TGTGCCAGCAGCTTAGGACGGGGTGGACTCTACATTCAGTACTTC	CASSLGRGGLYIQYF
TRBV20-1	.	TRBJ2-1	TRBD2	TGCAGTGCACCACTAGCGGGGGGCGGTGAGCAGTCCTTC	CSAPLAGGGEQSF
TRBV5-1	many	TRBJ2-5	TRBD1	TGCGCCAGCAGCCGGAGACAGGGCGACCAAGAGACCCAGTACTTC	CASSRRQGDQETQYF
TRBV18	many	TRBJ2-7	TRBD2	TGTGCCAGCCAAGCGGGGGTGACTTACGAGCAGTACTTC	CASQAGVTYEQYF
TRBV10-3	many	TRBJ2-5	.	TGTGCCATCACGGCAGCGGGCCAAGAGACCCAGTACTTC	CAITAAGQETQYF
TRBV25-1	many	TRBJ2-5	.	TGTGCCAGCAGTGACAGAGGACAGGGAGGGAAGACCCAGTACTTC	CASSDRGQGGKTQYF
TRBV12-3/TRBV12-4	.	TRBJ1-4	TRBD1	TGTGCCAGCTCAATCGACAGGGGGCGCGAAAAACTGTTTTTT	CASSIDRGREKLFF
TRBV21-1	many	TRBJ2-5	.	TGTGCCAGCAGCCCGGAGACCCAGTACTTC	CASSPETQYF
TRBV15	many	TRBJ2-2	.	TGTGCCACCAGCAAGGGGGGGGCGACGAACACCGGGGAGCTGTTTTTT	CATSKGGATNTGELFF
TRBV30	few	TRBJ2-5	.	TGTGCCTGGAGGGACCGGACCCGAACCGAGACCCAGTACTTC	CAWRDRTRTETQYF
TRBV6-1	few	TRBJ1-6	.	TGTGCCAGCAGCTCTAGCCTCCAACAGGGAACGGTCTCACCCCTCCACTTT	CASSSSLQQGTVSPLHF
TRBV5-1	.	TRBJ1-1	TRBD1	TGCGCCAGCAGCTGGGGGACAGGGTCGATACCTGAAGCTTTCTTT	CASSWGTGSIPEAFF
TRBV7-8	many	TRBJ2-2	TRBD1	TGTGCCAGCAGCCGGGACAGGGGGTATAACACCGGGGAGCTGTTTTTT	CASSRDRGYNTGELFF
TRBV15	.	TRBJ2-7	.	TGTGCCACCAGCAGAGATTTACCAGGGGGAGGAGAGCAGTACTTC	CATSRDLPGGGEQYF
TRBV4-3	many	TRBJ2-1	.	TGCGCCAGCAGCTGGAGCCTAGTGACGGGGGCTGGTGAGCAGTTCTTC	CASSWSLVTGAGEQFF
TRBV6-2/TRBV6-3	many	TRBJ2-7	.	TGTGCCAGCAGCCCGGATAACCGGGGGGAGCAGTACTTC	CASSPDNRGEQYF
TRBV20-1	.	TRBJ2-3	.	TGCAGTGCTAGCATCACTAGTCTCGATACGCAGTATTTT	CSASITSLDTQYF
TRBV7-2	many	TRBJ1-1	.	TGTGCCAGCAGCCTCACGGCGGCGGACACTGAAGCTTTCTTT	CASSLTAADTEAFF
TRBV18	many	TRBJ2-1	TRBD2	TGTGCCAGCTCACCTTTGGCGGGGGATGAGCAGTTCTTC	CASSPLAGDEQFF
TRBV15	.	TRBJ2-3	.	TGTGCCACCAGCAGAGATATCGGGAGTGTCACAGATACGCAGTATTTT	CATSRDIGSVTDTQYF
TRBV7-8	few	TRBJ1-6	.	TGTGCCAGCAGCCGAGAGTCGGGGGGGTTTTATTTGAATTCACCCCTCCACTTT	CASSRESGGFYLNSPLHF
TRBV3-1	once	TRBJ1-5	TRBD1	TGTGCCACCTGCTGGGGACAGGGGGCGAGGCAGCCCCAGCATTTT	CATCWGQGARQPQHF
TRBV27	many	TRBJ2-4	.	TGTGCCAGCAGTTCCCCCCGGGCCGTAAACATTCAGTACTTC	CASSSPRAVNIQYF
TRBV5-1	many	TRBJ1-2	TRBD1	TGCGCCAGCAGCCCCGGACAGGGCGGTGGCTACACCTTC	CASSPGQGGGYTF
TRBV19	few	TRBJ1-4	.	TGTGCCACCAACAGACAGCCCGATGAAAAACTGTTTTTT	CATNRQPDEKLFF
TRBV4-3	many	TRBJ2-3	TRBD1	TGCGCCAGCAGCACCCGACAGGGGGATACGCAGTATTTT	CASSTRQGDTQYF
TRBV20-1	many	TRBJ2-3	TRBD1	TGCAGTGCCCACTCCGGGACAGGGCGTTCAGATACGCAGTATTTT	CSAHSGTGRSDTQYF
TRBV12-3/TRBV12-4	many	TRBJ2-1	.	TGTGCCAGCAGTTTTCGTGGGGGAGGCTACAATGAGCAGTTCTTC	CASSFRGGGYNEQFF
TRBV25-1	few	TRBJ1-5	.	TGTGCCAGCAGTGAATATGGGGTCAATCAGCCCCAGCATTTT	CASSEYGVNQPQHF
TRBV6-2/TRBV6-3	.	TRBJ1-5	.	TGTGCCAGCAGTTTACTCGAGTGGGACACATATAGCAATCAGCCCCAGCATTTT	CASSLLEWDTYSNQPQHF
TRBV7-6	.	TRBJ1-4	.	TGTGCCAGCAGTCCTACGGGGGGGCCCCGGGCAAAACTGTTTTTT	CASSPTGGPRAKLFF